This T cell receptor (beta chain) was obtained from a study of Ad26.COV2.S vaccination and SARS-CoV-2 variants. Study-level findings and limits: It is possible that the TCR breadth and depth analyses underestimated the total T cell responses.

This CDR3 comprises 17 residues. CDR1 is LNHNV and CDR2 is YYDKDF in the germline V gene (reference sequence). Trimming took 0 bases from V and 0 from J, leaving 11 bases between them. Turning to this clone: Its antigen remains unidentified.

Sequenced by immunoSEQ multiplex PCR; TCRdb stores in-frame clones only, minus some. Seen here are 180,000 or so clones, around 85% observed once, and the top ten hold around 6.1%. The sequencing used peripheral blood, collected after recovery from COVID-19. The chain uses TRBV15 and TRBJ1-4; no definite D call. The source is a human donor who had recovered from COVID-19. The CDR3 region has the DNA TGTGCCACCAGCAGAGATATTAGCCCCGCAACTAATGAAAAACTGTTTTTT. Residues: CATSRDISPATNEKLFF.